The present T cell receptor (beta chain) was sequenced within a study of cytomegalovirus exposure and HLA in healthy donors. The CDR3 is 16 residues long. J was trimmed by 2 bases and V by 5 bases; bases with no gene match: 9. Germline V gene lookup returns CDR1 SGHTA and CDR2 FQGNSA. Notes on this clone: Its antigen is as yet unknown.

Study-level points and caveats: By a later analysis, the bulk of CMV-associated TCR beta chains appeared HLA-restricted. From TCR beta sequences, most subjects' HLA-A and HLA-B alleles were reportedly predicted accurately.

PCR employed 60 Vbeta and 13 Jbeta primers. Sequenced by immunoSEQ multiplex PCR; TCRdb stores in-frame clones only, minus some. Of 95,000 to 150,000 clones listed, roughly 80% were seen once; the top ten hold 3.3%. Sequenced sample: PBMCs. The TCR was taken from a woman aged 25 to 45 in good health and CMV-seropositive. The chain joins TRBV7-2 to TRBJ2-3; 8 bases line up with TRBD1. The CDR3 sequence: CASSPPGQGFTDTQYF. CDR3 coding DNA: TGTGCCAGCAGCCCGCCAGGACAGGGATTCACAGATACGCAGTATTTT.